Following are 30 T cell receptor beta chains from one sample sequenced in a study of shared clonotypes between healthy human individuals. The assay was immunoSEQ multiplex PCR, and TCRdb's table has in-frame clones only and misses some. The table includes 2 million to 3 million clones, roughly 93% detected once. Sequenced material: naive CD4+ T cells from PBMCs. Subset here: CD45RA+ positively selected. The receptors were gathered from a man younger than 35 in good health. Some clones in this sample may be carry-over from other donors' samples.

On this clone itself: Other DNA sequences in the same sample also yield this CDR3. V and J are TRBV6-1 and TRBJ1-2; D gene unclear. The CDR3 has 14 amino acids. Trimming stripped 0 bases from V and 4 bases from J, with 9 bases between. Per the germline V gene, CDR1 is MNHNS and CDR2 is SASEGT. The CDR3 DNA follows: TGTGCCAGCAGTGAAGCGCCGGGCGGCTATGGCTACACCTTC. It specifies CASSEAPGGYGYTF.

V is TRBV6-6 and J is TRBJ2-4, with unresolved D. The CDR3 extends over 15 amino acids. CDR1 and CDR2 (germline): MNHNY, SVGAGI (reference sequence). V was trimmed by 1 base and J by 0 bases, leaving 7 bases between them. DNA for the CDR3: TGTGCCAGCAGTTACTTGGGGATAGCCAAAAACATTCAGTACTTC. It codes for CASSYLGIAKNIQYF.

The chain employs TRBV19 and TRBJ1-4; perhaps TRBD1 as D (6 bases). Germline V gene lookup returns CDR1 LNHDA and CDR2 SQIVND (reference sequence). V gave up 6 bases and J gave up 8 bases, with 22 bases separating them. The CDR3 extends over 16 amino acids. The chain's CDR3 is CASSTRRDNLGEKLFF. In DNA form, the CDR3 reads TGTGCCAGTAGCACCCGCCGGGACAATTTGGGCGAAAAACTGTTTTTT.

This chain uses TRBV7-9 with TRBJ2-3; 14 nucleotides align to TRBD2. Germline lookup yields CDR1 SEHNR and CDR2 FQNEAQ (reference sequence). V shed 5 bases and J 2 bases; nucleotides not matched to a gene: 3. CDR3 length: 16 amino acids. The CDR3 coding sequence is TGTGCCAGCAGCAAGGGACTAGCGGGGGTCACAGATACGCAGTATTTT. As protein: CASSKGLAGVTDTQYF.

J is TRBJ2-7 and V is TRBV7-3; TRBD2 might be the D (5 bases). V was clipped by 8 bases and J by 7 bases, with 18 bases between them. Germline CDR1 is SGHTA and CDR2 is FQGTGA. This CDR3 is built from 13 residues. In DNA form, the CDR3 reads TGTGCCAGCGCCGCGGGCCTGGGATTGGAGCAGTACTTC. It codes for CASAAGLGLEQYF.

The rearrangement uses TRBV2 and TRBJ2-7; D gene ambiguous. The CDR3 length is 12 residues. Germline V gene lookup returns CDR1 SNHLY and CDR2 FYNNEI. Trimming left V 5 bases short and J 6 bases short, with 11 bases between. The CDR3 coding sequence is TGTGCCAGCAGTTACCACGCTGGCGAGCAGTACTTC. Residues: CASSYHAGEQYF.

The genes are TRBV19 and TRBJ2-3; D is unresolved. This CDR3 is built from 13 residues. V was shortened by 1 base and J by 2 bases, with 4 bases between the two germline ends. Germline V lookup: CDR1 LNHDA, CDR2 SQIVND (reference sequence). The CDR3 nucleotides read TGTGCCAGTAGTATAGGGGCCACAGATACGCAGTATTTT. This gives the protein CASSIGATDTQYF.

This clone was observed once. V and J are TRBV5-1 and TRBJ2-5; no reliable D call. The DNA end is a closer match to TRBJ2-7, so the J assignment may be wrong. The CDR3 has 12 amino acids. The germline V gene has CDR1 SGHRS and CDR2 YFSETQ. The CDR3 coding sequence is TGCGCCAGCAGCACAGACATCCTCGAGCAGTACTTC. This gives the protein CASSTDILEQYF.

The count of this clone is one. In DNA, the CDR3 is TGTGCCAGTAGTACTAGGGACCTCCTGGGCTACACCTTC. It translates to CASSTRDLLGYTF. V gene TRBV19 combines with J gene TRBJ1-2; D is perhaps TRBD1 (5 bases). The CDR3 spans 13 residues. Germline values: CDR1 LNHDA, CDR2 SQIVND (reference sequence). Trimming took 4 bases from V and 8 from J, leaving 14 bases between them.

As for this clone: Different DNA sequences within this sample yield the same CDR3. The gene calls are TRBV7-3 and TRBJ2-5; D is undetermined. Germline lookup yields CDR1 SGHTA and CDR2 FQGTGA. The ends were cut back, 0 bases at V and 2 bases at J, with 7 bases in the middle. CDR3 length: 14 residues. CDR3 sequence (DNA): TGTGCCAGCAGCTTAACCGGAAATCAAGAGACCCAGTACTTC. This gives the protein CASSLTGNQETQYF.

The chain is built from TRBV2 and TRBJ1-3; D remains unclear. Germline CDR1 SNHLY, CDR2 FYNNEI. Trimming took 0 bases from V and 4 from J, leaving 7 bases between them. The CDR3 is 14 amino acids. The CDR3 region is CASSEAAVGNTIYF. In DNA, the CDR3 is TGTGCCAGCAGTGAAGCTGCAGTCGGAAACACCATATATTTT.

CDR3 coding DNA: TGCGCCAGCAGCCCCCGGACAGGGGCGGGAGGCTACACCTTC. Its protein is CASSPRTGAGGYTF. V is TRBV5-1 and J is TRBJ1-2; 9 positions agree with TRBD1. The trim removed 4 bases at V and 8 bases at J, leaving 9 bases unmatched. The CDR3 spans 14 residues. Germline V gives CDR1 SGHRS, CDR2 YFSETQ.

The chain carries TRBV5-1 and TRBJ1-2; 8 nucleotides line up with TRBD1. This CDR3 has 14 amino acids. The germline V gene encodes CDR1 SGHRS and CDR2 YFSETQ. Trimming removed 6 bases from V and 5 bases from J; junction bases left unmatched: 9. CDR3 sequence (DNA): TGCGCCAGCAACCCGGGACAGGCCTCTTATGGCTACACCTTC. Protein: CASNPGQASYGYTF.

V is TRBV28 and J is TRBJ2-7, with TRBD2 matching over 14 bases. CDR3 length: 15 amino acids. Trimming cost V 5 bases and J 1 base; bases outside gene matches: 1. The V gene's germline CDR1 is MDHEN and CDR2 SYDVKM. The CDR3 coding sequence is TGTGCCAGCAGTCGGACTAGCGGGAGGTCCTACGAGCAGTACTTC. It codes for CASSRTSGRSYEQYF. The full variable domain, its missing parts supplied by reference TRBV28 and TRBJ2-7, is DVKVTQSSRYLVKRTGEKVFLECVQDMDHENMFWYRQDPGLGLRLIYFSYDVKMKEKGDIPEGYSVSREKKERFSLILESASTNQTSMYLCASSRTSGRSYEQYFGPGTRLTVT.

For the CDR3, the DNA is TGTGCCAGCAAAGCGACCCTCTACGAGCAGTACTTC. As protein: CASKATLYEQYF. V and J are TRBV28 and TRBJ2-7; D uncertain. The CDR3 covers 12 residues. Per germline, CDR1 MDHEN and CDR2 SYDVKM. The V end was cut by 7 bases, the J end by 3 bases, with 10 bases between.

The chain recombines TRBV7-9 with TRBJ1-3; TRBD1 might be the D (6 bases). Trimming stripped 6 bases from V and 0 bases from J, with 9 bases between. Germline assignment: CDR1 SEHNR and CDR2 FQNEAQ (reference sequence). The CDR3 extends over 14 amino acids. The CDR3 region is CASRDRTSGNTIYF. CDR3 DNA sequence: TGTGCCAGCAGAGACAGGACCTCTGGAAACACCATATATTTT.

This clone was counted once. The rearrangement joins TRBV7-3 to TRBJ2-5, with D uncertain. The length of the CDR3 is 13 residues. From germline, CDR1 is SGHTA and CDR2 FQGTGA. V was pared by 5 bases and J by 5 bases, with 12 bases between. The CDR3 sequence: CASSLGEFETQYF. The CDR3 region has the DNA TGTGCCAGCAGCCTTGGGGAATTTGAGACCCAGTACTTC.

The V gene is TRBV7-6, the J gene TRBJ2-1; 12 nucleotides line up with TRBD2. This CDR3 spans 18 amino acids. V lost 0 bases and J lost 7; bases outside the gene matches: 10. Germline V gene sequence: CDR1 SGHVS, CDR2 FNYEAQ. In DNA, the CDR3 is TGTGCCAGCAGCTTAGCCCGCCAGGCACTAGCGGGAGGAAATGAGCAGTTCTTC. This encodes CASSLARQALAGGNEQFF.

This clone was counted only a few times. The chain combines TRBV6-1 with TRBJ1-1; D gene unclear. This CDR3 is built from 13 residues. Trimming cost V 5 bases and J 1 base, with 8 bases left between them. Germline loops: CDR1 MNHNS, CDR2 SASEGT. Here the CDR3 reads CASSTDTNTEAFF. The CDR3 region has the DNA TGTGCCAGCAGTACTGACACGAACACTGAAGCTTTCTTT.

The CDR3 DNA is TGTGCCAGCAGCGTTGTCCGGACCACAGATACGCAGTATTTT. Protein sequence: CASSVVRTTDTQYF. This sequence joins TRBV5-4 and TRBJ2-3; no clear D. This CDR3 has 14 amino acids. With 4 bases removed from V and 2 bases from J, the gap between germline ends came to 11 bases. Germline V gives CDR1 SGHNT, CDR2 YYREEE (reference sequence).

The chain carries TRBV11-2 and TRBJ2-5; 7 bases align to TRBD1. Germline CDR1 reads SGHAT; CDR2 reads FQNNGV. The V segment lost 6 bases and the J segment 2 bases; nucleotides outside the gene matches: 6. CDR3 length: 14 amino acids. CDR3 sequence (DNA): TGTGCCAGCAGGGGCCGGGACAGACAAGAGACCCAGTACTTC. Translation gives CASRGRDRQETQYF.

V usage is TRBV18 and J usage is TRBJ1-3; 8 bases map to TRBD1. The V gene's germline CDR1 is KGHSH and CDR2 LQKENI. The CDR3 runs to 16 residues. J was trimmed by 4 bases and V by 6 bases; bases with no gene match: 11. CDR3 region: CASSESYRGTGNTIYF. The CDR3 nucleotides are TGTGCCAGCTCGGAAAGCTACAGGGGGACAGGAAACACCATATATTTT. Variable domain in full (rest from reference TRBV18 and TRBJ1-3): NAGVMQNPRHLVRRRGQEARLRCSPMKGHSHVYWYRQLPEEGLKFMVYLQKENIIDESGMPKERFSAEFPKEGPSILRIQQVVRGDSAAYFCASSESYRGTGNTIYFGEGSWLTVV.

The V call is TRBV6-5, the J call TRBJ1-6; D possibly corresponds to TRBD1 (6 bases). V lost 6 bases, J lost 7 bases, and 10 bases lay in between. The CDR3 covers 13 residues. Germline loops: CDR1 MNHEY, CDR2 SVGAGI. CDR3 in amino acids: CASRRTVNSPLHF. In DNA, the CDR3 is TGTGCCAGCAGAAGGACAGTAAATTCACCCCTCCACTTT.

The rearrangement uses TRBV7-3 and TRBJ2-2, with 9 bases that match TRBD1. Germline CDR1 reads SGHTA; CDR2 reads FQGTGA. With V trimmed by 1 base and J by 5 bases, 2 bases remained unmatched. The CDR3 consists of 15 residues. For the CDR3, the DNA is TGTGCCAGCAGCTTAAGGACAGGGGTTACCGGGGAGCTGTTTTTT. Its translation: CASSLRTGVTGELFF.

This chain joins TRBV5-1 and TRBJ2-7; 7 bases are shared with TRBD1. With 0 bases clipped from V and 7 bases from J, the junction kept 19 bases outside the gene matches. Germline values: CDR1 SGHRS, CDR2 YFSETQ. The CDR3 extends over 18 amino acids. The CDR3 spells CASSLGVLRTGSEREQYF. The CDR3 DNA sequence: TGCGCCAGCAGCTTGGGGGTTCTCAGGACAGGTAGTGAGAGAGAGCAGTACTTC.

The CDR3 loop is CASSSSGRGYNEQFF. The CDR3 DNA is TGTGCCAGCAGCTCTAGCGGGAGGGGCTACAATGAGCAGTTCTTC. V is TRBV7-2 and J is TRBJ2-1, with 12 bases fitting TRBD2. This CDR3 comprises 15 residues. V shed 4 bases and J 3 bases; nucleotides not matched to a gene: 1. Germline V gives CDR1 SGHTA, CDR2 FQGNSA.

The rearrangement joins TRBV6-6 to TRBJ1-1, with D perhaps TRBD1 (5 bases). The germline CDR1 and CDR2 sequences are MNHNY and SVGAGI (reference sequence). V was trimmed by 6 bases and J by 3 bases, leaving 20 bases between them. This CDR3 region has 16 residues. The chain's CDR3 is CASSTGTATIYTEAFF. The CDR3 DNA reads TGTGCCAGCAGCACCGGGACGGCGACCATATACACTGAAGCTTTCTTT.

This clone was detected once. The V gene is TRBV9, the J gene TRBJ2-2; D assignment may be TRBD1 or TRBD2 (7 bases each). CDR1 and CDR2 from the germline V gene are SGDLS and YYNGEE. The CDR3 is made up of 18 amino acids. The V end lost 3 bases, the J end lost 3 bases, and 21 bases lay between the germline ends. The CDR3 sequence: CASSAPGGRAGYTGELFF. CDR3 nucleotide sequence: TGTGCCAGCAGCGCCCCAGGGGGGAGGGCCGGTTACACCGGGGAGCTGTTTTTT. The variable domain in full, completed from reference TRBV9 and TRBJ2-2, reads DSGVTQTPKHLITATGQRVTLRCSPRSGDLSVYWYQQSLDQGLQFLIQYYNGEERAKGNILERFSAQQFPDLHSELNLSSLELGDSALYFCASSAPGGRAGYTGELFFGEGSRLTVL.

The rearrangement links TRBV19 to TRBJ1-4, with unresolved D. The ends were cut back, 3 bases at V and 8 bases at J, with 7 bases in the middle. The germline CDR1 and CDR2 sequences are LNHDA and SQIVND (reference sequence). The CDR3 sequence is 12 residues long. Here the CDR3 reads CASSIFFEKLFF. CDR3 DNA: TGTGCCAGTAGTATTTTTTTCGAAAAACTGTTTTTT.

This chain links TRBV7-9 with TRBJ2-7, with no clear D. Germline V gene data show CDR1 as SEHNR and CDR2 as FQNEAQ (reference sequence). The CDR3 runs to 17 residues. V shed 5 bases and J shed 3 bases, with 23 bases lying between them. The CDR3 DNA follows: TGTGCCAGCAGCCGGTTTCTGTCTTCAGGATACAGCTACGAGCAGTACTTC. It specifies CASSRFLSSGYSYEQYF.